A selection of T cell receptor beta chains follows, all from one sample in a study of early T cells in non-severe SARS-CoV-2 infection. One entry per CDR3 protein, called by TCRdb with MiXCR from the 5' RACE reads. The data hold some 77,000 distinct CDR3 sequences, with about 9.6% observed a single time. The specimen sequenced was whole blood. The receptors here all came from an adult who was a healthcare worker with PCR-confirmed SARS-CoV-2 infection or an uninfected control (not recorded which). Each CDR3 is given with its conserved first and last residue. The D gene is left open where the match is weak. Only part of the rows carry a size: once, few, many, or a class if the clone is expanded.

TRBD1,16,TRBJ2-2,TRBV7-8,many,TGTGCCAGCAGCTTAGTCGACAGGGTATCTACCGGGGAGCTGTTTTTT,CASSLVDRVSTGELFF
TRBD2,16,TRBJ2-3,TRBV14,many,TGTGCCAGCAGCCGCCCCAGCGGGAGGACCACAGATACGCAGTATTTT,CASSRPSGRTTDTQYF
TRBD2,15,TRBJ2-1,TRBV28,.,TGTGCCAGCAGGGTCTTAGCGGGAGAGGGGCATGAGCAGTTCTTC,CASRVLAGEGHEQFF
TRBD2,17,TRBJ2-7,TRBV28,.,TGTGCCAGCACCCCCCCCCGAGCGGGACTAGGGGGTTACGAGCAGTACTTC,CASTPPRAGLGGYEQYF
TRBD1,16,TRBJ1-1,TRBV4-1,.,TGCGCCAGCAGCCAAGAAGGGACAGGGCTTAACACTGAAGCTTTCTTT,CASSQEGTGLNTEAFF
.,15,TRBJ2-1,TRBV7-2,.,TGTGCCAGCAGCTTAGCGTGGTCACTGTTCAATGAGCAGTTCTTC,CASSLAWSLFNEQFF
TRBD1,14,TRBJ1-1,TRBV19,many,TGTGCCAGTAGTCCTGGACAGGGTTTGGCTGAAGCTTTCTTT,CASSPGQGLAEAFF
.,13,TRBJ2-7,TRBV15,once,TGTGCCACCAGCAGCCTCCGGAGCCCCAAGCAGTACTTC,CATSSLRSPKQYF
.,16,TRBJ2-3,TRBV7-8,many,TGTGCCAGCAGCTTAGCTACAGGGACTAGCACAGATACGCAGTATTTT,CASSLATGTSTDTQYF
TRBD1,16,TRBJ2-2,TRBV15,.,TGTGCCACCAGCAGATCTAGGACAGGGAACACCGGGGAGCTGTTTTTT,CATSRSRTGNTGELFF
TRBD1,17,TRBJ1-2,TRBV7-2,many,TGTGCCAGCAGCTTAGGCGTCGGGACAGGGAGGAGCTATGGCTACACCTTC,CASSLGVGTGRSYGYTF
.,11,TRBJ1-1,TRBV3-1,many,TGTGCCAGCAGCCAAGGGATTGAAGCTTTCTTT,CASSQGIEAFF
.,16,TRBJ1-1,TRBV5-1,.,TGCGCCAGCAGACCAGGGCCCAGATATGAGGGTACTGAAGCTTTCTTT,CASRPGPRYEGTEAFF
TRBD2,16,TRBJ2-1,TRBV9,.,TGTGCCAGCAGCGTAGGCAGAGCGGGAGGGCGCAATGAGCAGTTCTTC,CASSVGRAGGRNEQFF
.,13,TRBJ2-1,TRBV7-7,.,TGTGCCAGCAGCTTAGGCCCCGCAAGTGAGCAGTTCTTC,CASSLGPASEQFF
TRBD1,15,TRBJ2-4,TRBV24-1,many,TGTGCCACCCTTGCCGGACAGGGAGGCAAAAACATTCAGTACTTC,CATLAGQGGKNIQYF
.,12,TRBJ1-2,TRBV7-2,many,TGTGCCAGCAGCTTAATGGGGGATGGCTACACCTTC,CASSLMGDGYTF
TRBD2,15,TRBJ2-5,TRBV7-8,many,TGTGCCAGCAGCTTAGCGCTAGCGGGGAGGGAGACCCAGTACTTC,CASSLALAGRETQYF
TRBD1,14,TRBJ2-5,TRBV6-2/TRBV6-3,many,TGTGCCAGCATTCCAGGGGGTCTACAAGAGACCCAGTACTTC,CASIPGGLQETQYF
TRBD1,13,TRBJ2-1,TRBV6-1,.,TGTGCCAGCTGCAGGGGGCTCTACAATGAGCAGTTCTTC,CASCRGLYNEQFF
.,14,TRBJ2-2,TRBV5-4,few,TGTGCCAGCAGCTTGATTAAGGACACCGGGGAGCTGTTTTTT,CASSLIKDTGELFF
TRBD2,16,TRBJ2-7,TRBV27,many,TGTGCCAGCAGTTATACTGGGGGGGTTCGGTCCTACGAGCAGTACTTC,CASSYTGGVRSYEQYF
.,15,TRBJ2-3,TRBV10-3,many,TGTGCCATCAGTGTCAGCGGAACTAGCACAGATACGCAGTATTTT,CAISVSGTSTDTQYF
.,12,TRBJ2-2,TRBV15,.,TGTGCCACCAGCAGGTCCTCCGGGGAGCTGTTTTTT,CATSRSSGELFF
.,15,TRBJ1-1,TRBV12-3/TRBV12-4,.,TGTGCCAGCAGCCCCGTAAGGGTGAGGGACACTGAAGCTTTCTTT,CASSPVRVRDTEAFF
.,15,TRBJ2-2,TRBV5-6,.,TGTGCCAGCAGCTTACGGGTTTCGGGCACCGGGGAGCTGTTTTTT,CASSLRVSGTGELFF
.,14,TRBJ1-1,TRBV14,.,TGTGCCAGCAGCCACCGGACAGAGAACACTGAAGCTTTCTTT,CASSHRTENTEAFF
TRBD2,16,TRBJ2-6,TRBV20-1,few,TGCAGTGCCTGGACTAGCGGGAGTTCTGGGGCCAACGTCCTGACTTTC,CSAWTSGSSGANVLTF
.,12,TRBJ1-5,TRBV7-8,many,TGTGCCAGCAGCCCACACAATCAGCCCCAGCATTTT,CASSPHNQPQHF
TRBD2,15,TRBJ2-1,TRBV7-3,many,TGTGCCAGCAGCTTAATGGCGGGAGATCCCAATGAGCAGTTCTTC,CASSLMAGDPNEQFF
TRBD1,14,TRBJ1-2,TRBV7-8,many,TGTGCCAGCAGCCTTGGACAGGGGGCGATTGGCTACACCTTC,CASSLGQGAIGYTF
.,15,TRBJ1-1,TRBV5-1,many,TGCGCCAGCAGCTTGGACGGGAGACCGAACACTGAAGCTTTCTTT,CASSLDGRPNTEAFF
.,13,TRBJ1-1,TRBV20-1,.,TGCAGTGCCCTGTTGGGGGGTAGCACTGAAGCTTTCTTT,CSALLGGSTEAFF
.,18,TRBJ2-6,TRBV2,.,TGTGCCAGCAGCGCCTTGGAGGGGCTACGGGCTGGGGCCAACGTCCTGACTTTC,CASSALEGLRAGANVLTF
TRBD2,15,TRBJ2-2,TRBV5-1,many,TGCGCCAGCAGCCCTAGCGGGAGGGACACCGGGGAGCTGTTTTTT,CASSPSGRDTGELFF
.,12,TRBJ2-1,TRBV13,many,TGTGCCAGCAGCCAGACTCGGGGCGTAGGGTTCTTC,CASSQTRGVGFF
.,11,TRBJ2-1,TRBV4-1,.,TGCGCCAGCAGCCAGGACAATGAGCAGTTCTTC,CASSQDNEQFF
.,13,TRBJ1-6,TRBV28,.,TGTGCCAGCAGCACGGACCAAAATTCACCCCTCCACTTT,CASSTDQNSPLHF
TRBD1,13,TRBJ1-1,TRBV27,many,TGTGCCAGCAGTTCGACAGGGGCCACTGAAGCTTTCTTT,CASSSTGATEAFF
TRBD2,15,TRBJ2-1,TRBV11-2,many,TGTGCCAGCAGCTTAGGCGGGAGTAGTTTTGATGAGCAGTTCTTC,CASSLGGSSFDEQFF
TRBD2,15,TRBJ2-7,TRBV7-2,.,TGTGCCAGCAGCTTACGCGCTAGCGGCCCCTACGAGCAGTACTTC,CASSLRASGPYEQYF
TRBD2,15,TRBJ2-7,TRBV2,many,TGTGCCAGCAGTGACCGACTAGCGGGAGGGGGCGAGCAGTACTTC,CASSDRLAGGGEQYF
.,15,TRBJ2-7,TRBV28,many,TGTGCCAGCAGTTTGTTTGGACGGGGGTCCTACGAGCAGTACTTC,CASSLFGRGSYEQYF
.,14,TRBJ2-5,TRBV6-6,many,TGTGCCAGCAGTTACTCGGTACTCCGAGAGACCCAGTACTTC,CASSYSVLRETQYF
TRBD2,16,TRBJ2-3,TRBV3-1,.,TGTGCCAGCAGCGCTACCCTAGCGGGAGTGTGGGTTACGCAGTATTTT,CASSATLAGVWVTQYF
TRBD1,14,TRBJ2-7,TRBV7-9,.,TGTGCCAGCAGCACACCGGACAGGTCCTACGAGCAGTACTTC,CASSTPDRSYEQYF
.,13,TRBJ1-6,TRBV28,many,TGTGCCACACGCGAAGAGGGTTTCTCACCCCCCCACTTT,CATREEGFSPPHF
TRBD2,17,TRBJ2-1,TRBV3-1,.,TGTGCCAGCAGCCCGATAGCTAGCGGGAGGGACTACAATGAGCAGTTCTTC,CASSPIASGRDYNEQFF
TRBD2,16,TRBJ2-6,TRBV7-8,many,TGTGCCAGCAGCTTAGCGCGGGGGGCTGGGGCCAACGTCCTGACTTTC,CASSLARGAGANVLTF
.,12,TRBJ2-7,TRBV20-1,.,TGCAGTGCCCAAGAGCTAGCTTACGAGCAGTACTTC,CSAQELAYEQYF
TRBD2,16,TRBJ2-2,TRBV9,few,TGTGCCAGCTCCATGGGACTAAATTTCATGGGCGGGGAGCTGTTTTTT,CASSMGLNFMGGELFF
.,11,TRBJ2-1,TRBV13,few,TGTGCCAGCAGACTTCTTAATGAGCAGTTCTTC,CASRLLNEQFF
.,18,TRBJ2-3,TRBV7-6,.,TGTGCCAGCAGCTCACACCCGCCCGACAGGATTAGCACAGATACGCAGTATTTT,CASSSHPPDRISTDTQYF
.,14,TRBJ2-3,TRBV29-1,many,TGCAGCGCCGAGCCCGGGAGTCCCCCAGATACGCAGTATTTT,CSAEPGSPPDTQYF
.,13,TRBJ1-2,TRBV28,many,TGTGCCAGCAGTTTGCCCGGGACCTATGGCTACACCTTC,CASSLPGTYGYTF
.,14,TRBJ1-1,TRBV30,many,TGTGCCTGGAGTGTACTAGGGAGTAACACTGAAGCTTTCTTT,CAWSVLGSNTEAFF
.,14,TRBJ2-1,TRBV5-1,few,TGCGCCAGCAGCTTGGCTAGCGCGCACAATGAGCAGTTCTTC,CASSLASAHNEQFF
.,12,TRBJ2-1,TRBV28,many,TGTGCCAGCAGTTTAAATTACAATGAGCAGTTCTTC,CASSLNYNEQFF
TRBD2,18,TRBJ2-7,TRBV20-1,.,TGCAGTGCTAGTGGCCTGCGGGCGAGGGCGGGAGAAGTTAGTAAGCAGTACTTC,CSASGLRARAGEVSKQYF
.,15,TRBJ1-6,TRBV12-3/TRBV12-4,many,TGTGCCAGCAGGGAATCGAGGGCCGGTAATTCACCCCTCCACTTT,CASRESRAGNSPLHF